This T cell receptor (beta chain) originates from a study of shared clonotypes between healthy human individuals. Germline assignment: CDR1 SNHLY and CDR2 FYNNEI. The V and J ends lost 3 bases and 0 bases respectively, with 8 bases between them. The CDR3 contains 15 residues. Authors' analysis steps: Sequence data from immunoSEQ were junction-only and lacked quality scores; consequently, filtering differed. Sequencing used immunoSEQ multiplex PCR; TCRdb keeps in-frame clones, though not all of them. V and J calls and clone size come straight from that table; D and trimming were deduced from the DNA. Among a few million clones, about 94% were seen once, and the ten largest hold 0.1% to 0.15%.

The origin of this receptor is a man aged 18 to 30 in good health. The chain employs TRBV2 and TRBJ2-2, with D possibly matching TRBD2 (5 bases). Material: naive CD4+ T cells sorted from blood. Documented subset: CD45RA+ positively selected. This CDR3 is CASSERVTNTGELFF. CDR3 DNA: TGTGCCAGCAGTGAGAGGGTTACGAACACCGGGGAGCTGTTTTTT. Drawing the rest from reference TRBV2 and TRBJ2-2, the complete variable domain is EPEVTQTPSHQVTQMGQEVILRCVPISNHLYFYWYRQILGQKVEFLVSFYNNEISEKSEIFDDQFSVERPDGSNFTLKIRSTKLEDSAMYFCASSERVTNTGELFFGEGSRLTVL.